The clone carrying this TCR beta chain was recorded many times. The antigen remains unidentified. This record belongs to a study of T cell repertoires in cytomegalovirus infection. On the study more broadly: From public TCR beta signatures came an indication of both CMV infection and matching HLA type.

Via MiXCR, TCRdb re-called the reads, giving one row per CDR3 protein. Altogether hundreds of thousands of distinct CDR3 sequences are present, 24% being singletons, with the ten largest covering approximately 8%. The CDR3 is made up of 13 amino acids. The V end was cut by 4 bases, the J end by 4 bases, with 10 bases between. Per the germline V gene, CDR1 is SGHVS and CDR2 is FNYEAQ. Study-wide points: CMV carriers with the relevant HLA were identified by cumulative public TCR beta family frequency. The ex vivo response was dominated by HLA-C-restricted CMV-specific TCR beta clonotypes.

Sequencing was performed on CD8+ T cells from PBMCs. The clonotype was recovered from a human donor in good health (CMV status not recorded). Some clones in this sample may be carry-over from other donors' samples. The chain links TRBV7-6 to TRBJ1-1; D may be TRBD1 (6 bases). The CDR3 is CASSSDSSTEAFF. The CDR3 DNA sequence: TGTGCCAGCAGCTCGGACAGCTCCACTGAAGCTTTCTTT.